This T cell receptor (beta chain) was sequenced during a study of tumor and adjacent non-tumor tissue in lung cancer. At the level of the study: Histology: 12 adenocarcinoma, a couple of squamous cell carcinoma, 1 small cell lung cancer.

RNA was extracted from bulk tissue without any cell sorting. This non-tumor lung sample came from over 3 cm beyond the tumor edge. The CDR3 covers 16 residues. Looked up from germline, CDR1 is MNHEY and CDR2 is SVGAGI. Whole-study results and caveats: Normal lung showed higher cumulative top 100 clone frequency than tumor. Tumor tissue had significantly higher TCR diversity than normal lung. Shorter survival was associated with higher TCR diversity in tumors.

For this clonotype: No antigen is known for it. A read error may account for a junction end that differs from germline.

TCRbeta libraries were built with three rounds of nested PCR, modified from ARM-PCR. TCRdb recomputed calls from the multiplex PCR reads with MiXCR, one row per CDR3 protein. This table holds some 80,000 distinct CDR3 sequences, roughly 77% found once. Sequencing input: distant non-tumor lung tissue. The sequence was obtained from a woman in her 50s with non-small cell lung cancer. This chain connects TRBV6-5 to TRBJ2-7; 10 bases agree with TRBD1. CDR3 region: CASTNNPGTGAYAQYF. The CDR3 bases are TGTGCCAGCACCAATAACCCCGGGACAGGGGCCTACGCGCAGTACTTC.